This T cell receptor (beta chain) was observed in a study of cytotoxic CD8 clonotypes in ibrutinib-treated CLL. Study as a whole: Investigators reported approximately 25 partial and 2 complete responses; after median around 63 months, about 15 patients remained remitted and roughly twelve progressed.

V lost 7 bases to trimming and J lost 4 bases, with 10 bases between them. This CDR3 region has 13 residues. Germline CDR1 reads MNHEY; CDR2 reads SVGAGI. Sequenced by immunoSEQ multiplex PCR; TCRdb stores in-frame clones only, minus some. The repertoire holds around 200,000 clones, with roughly three quarters as singletons. The study's findings and limits: There were differences in sampling times between sustained-remission and progressing patients. Public clonotypes were uncommon and contracted or stayed stable on treatment. Baseline clonality exceeded age-matched healthy donors and tracked circulating CD8+ T-cell counts.

With respect to this clone: Its antigen is not identified.

Sequencing used PBMCs, obtained after 12 months of ibrutinib treatment. This chain connects TRBV6-5 to TRBJ2-2; D uncertain. This TCR came from a human donor with chronic lymphocytic leukemia. CDR3 in DNA: TGTGCCAGCATACAGTGGGGCACCGGGGAGCTGTTTTTT. It is translated as CASIQWGTGELFF.